Sequencing of this T cell receptor beta chain was carried out in a study of post-analysis software for immune sequencing data. Overall study context: Clinical courses comprised relapsing-remitting, secondary progressive and progressive-relapsing multiple sclerosis.

Study results and caveats: People with multiple sclerosis had a significantly lower normalized Chao1 diversity than controls did. By F measure, strong co-clustering occurred among samples prepared in the same batch. The five TRBV segments detected at higher frequency in patients than in controls included TRBV5-6, TRBV5-1 and TRBV20-1.

Germline V CDR1 and CDR2: DFQATT, SNEGSKA (reference sequence). The CDR3 is 17 amino acids. V was clipped by 3 bases and J by 1 base, with 19 bases between them. Note on this clonotype: Its antigen remains unknown.

The TCR beta cDNA libraries contained unique molecular identifiers. Input amounts of 1 to 10 million T cells were used. These gave roughly 0.5 million cDNA molecules, so each molecule approximated one T cell. TCRdb re-called the PCR reads with MiXCR, one entry per CDR3 protein. The data contain about 800,000 distinct CDR3 sequences, 25% to 30% of them singletons. The source of this sequence is a girl between 5 and 17 years old with multiple sclerosis. Material for sequencing was blood. The chain employs TRBV20-1 and TRBJ1-5, with D perhaps matching TRBD1 (5 bases). CDR3 DNA sequence: TGCAGTGCTAGCCGAACAACGGGACGGCTAAGCAATCAGCCCCAGCATTTT. Translating gives CSASRTTGRLSNQPQHF.